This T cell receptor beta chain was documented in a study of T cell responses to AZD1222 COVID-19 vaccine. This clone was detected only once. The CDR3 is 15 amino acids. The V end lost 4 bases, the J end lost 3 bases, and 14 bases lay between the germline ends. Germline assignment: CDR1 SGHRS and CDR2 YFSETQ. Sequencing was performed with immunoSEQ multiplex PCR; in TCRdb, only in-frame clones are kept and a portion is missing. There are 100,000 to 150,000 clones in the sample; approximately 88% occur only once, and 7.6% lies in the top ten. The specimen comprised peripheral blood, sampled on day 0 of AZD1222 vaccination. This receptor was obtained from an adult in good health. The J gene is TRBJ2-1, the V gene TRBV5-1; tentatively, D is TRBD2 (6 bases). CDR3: CASSLRGGNYNEQFF. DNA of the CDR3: TGCGCCAGCAGCCTACGTGGGGGGAACTACAATGAGCAGTTCTTC.